The rows below give T cell receptor beta chains drawn from one sample of a study of blood T cell repertoires in COVID-19. TCRdb's table, derived via immunoSEQ multiplex PCR, lists solely in-frame clones and lacks some. This table holds around 29,000 clones, 70% to 90% found once. Sequenced sample: peripheral blood. The source of these receptors is a human donor in a cohort sampled during active COVID-19. The CDR3 runs from the conserved cysteine through the conserved F or W. Only some rows state a clone size, as once, few, many or a class for expanded clones.

size: .; V: TRBV18; J: TRBJ1-3; CDR3: CASSPATGTLANTIYF
size: .; V: TRBV29-1; J: TRBJ1-1; CDR3: CSAGQLNTEAFF
size: .; V: TRBV5-1; J: TRBJ2-1; CDR3: CASSGGLTYNEQFF
size: .; V: TRBV5-6; J: TRBJ2-5; CDR3: CASSLELAAGGLGETQYF
size: .; V: TRBV6-1; J: TRBJ2-7; CDR3: CASSEEQGPYEQYF
size: .; V: TRBV29-1; J: TRBJ2-7; CDR3: CSVQGQGLTYEQYF
size: once; V: TRBV5-1; J: TRBJ2-7; CDR3: CASSLEGEKTYEQYF
size: .; V: TRBV5-1; J: TRBJ1-1; CDR3: CASSPQGWTEAFF
size: .; V: TRBV2; J: TRBJ1-1; CDR3: CANRQGTEAFF
size: .; V: TRBV12-3/TRBV12-4; J: TRBJ2-7; CDR3: CASSLQTGYEQYF
size: .; V: TRBV4-2; J: TRBJ2-3; CDR3: CASRDFSPLDTQYF
size: .; V: TRBV2; J: TRBJ1-5; CDR3: CASCGQGVGNQPQHF
size: .; V: TRBV7-2; J: TRBJ2-7; CDR3: CASSLAGRGVLGEQYF
size: .; V: TRBV2; J: TRBJ2-5; CDR3: CASSPTSGNRETQYF
size: .; V: TRBV23-1; J: TRBJ2-1; CDR3: CASSQGLTSGRAPSYNEQFF
size: .; V: TRBV18; J: TRBJ1-1; CDR3: CASSTGQANTEAFF
size: few; V: TRBV14; J: TRBJ1-2; CDR3: CASSPPGLVVGGYTF
size: .; V: TRBV5-6; J: TRBJ2-1; CDR3: CASSSPLVTSNEQFF
size: .; V: TRBV2; J: TRBJ1-4; CDR3: CASSEGRTNEKLFF
size: .; V: TRBV5-1; J: TRBJ2-7; CDR3: CASSVRDSSSYEQYF
size: .; V: TRBV6-5; J: TRBJ2-2; CDR3: CASSSTGGVGELFF
size: medium-sized; V: TRBV27; J: TRBJ1-5; CDR3: CASSQQGASNQPQHF
size: .; V: TRBV7-9; J: TRBJ2-3; CDR3: CASSMVIAGSTDTQYF
size: .; V: TRBV30; J: TRBJ2-6; CDR3: CACREGGSGANVLTF
size: .; V: TRBV2; J: TRBJ2-7; CDR3: CASSSTGDEQYF
size: .; V: TRBV2; J: TRBJ2-3; CDR3: CASRRLAGGGTDTQYF
size: .; V: TRBV7-8; J: TRBJ2-1; CDR3: CASSARGPTFSYNEQFF
size: .; V: TRBV6-5; J: TRBJ2-3; CDR3: CASSYASGRAADTQYF
size: .; V: TRBV5-4; J: TRBJ1-5; CDR3: CASSLDRSNQPQHF
size: .; V: TRBV18; J: TRBJ1-2; CDR3: CASSPLDRASDYGYTF
size: .; V: TRBV27; J: TRBJ2-3; CDR3: CASSLGLAGYTQYF
size: .; V: TRBV6-2/TRBV6-3; J: TRBJ2-1; CDR3: CASSSLRAGAYEQFF
size: .; V: TRBV5-6; J: TRBJ1-5; CDR3: CASSPRTGGNQPQHF
size: .; V: TRBV5-4; J: TRBJ2-1; CDR3: CASSLDPGLAGLEQFF
size: .; V: TRBV12-3/TRBV12-4; J: TRBJ1-5; CDR3: CASREGGQPQHF
size: .; V: TRBV3-1/TRBV3-2; J: TRBJ2-5; CDR3: CASSQVMETQYF
size: .; V: TRBV6-1; J: TRBJ2-1; CDR3: CASSEDVVAGASRFF